Each of the 5 T cell receptor beta chains below was sequenced from the same sample in a study of blood T cell repertoires in COVID-19. The assay was immunoSEQ multiplex PCR, and TCRdb's table has in-frame clones only and misses some. The data show about 190,000 clones, with around 85% seen just once and about 3.5% held by the top ten. The sample consisted of PBMCs or T cells enriched from blood (not recorded which). These receptors all stem from a woman aged 25 to 39 who had recovered from COVID-19.

V gene TRBV7-9 combines with J gene TRBJ2-5, with 11 positions matching TRBD2. The V segment lost 2 bases and the J segment 1 base; nucleotides outside the gene matches: 3. The CDR3 length is 16 residues. The germline CDR1 and CDR2 sequences are SEHNR and FQNEAQ (reference sequence). The CDR3 is CASSLWLAGGQETQYF. The CDR3 DNA reads TGTGCCAGCAGCTTATGGCTAGCGGGAGGCCAAGAGACCCAGTACTTC.

The chain couples TRBV18 to TRBJ1-6; 7 bases are shared with TRBD1. V was pared by 3 bases and J by 5 bases, with 7 bases of the junction left unmatched. The CDR3 spans 16 residues. Germline V gives CDR1 KGHSH, CDR2 LQKENI. Here the CDR3 DNA reads TGTGCCAGCTCACCCCTTTCCGGGACAGATAATTCACCCCTCCACTTT. Translated, it gives CASSPLSGTDNSPLHF.

A few counts support this clone. V is TRBV28 and J is TRBJ2-5; TRBD2 matches 9 bases. V was clipped by 5 bases and J by 0 bases; unmatched bases: 7. The CDR3 contains 16 residues. Germline V gene sequence: CDR1 MDHEN, CDR2 SYDVKM. For the CDR3, the DNA is TGTGCCAGCAGTCCGCTGACTAGCGGAGACCAAGAGACCCAGTACTTC. Translation gives CASSPLTSGDQETQYF.

V is TRBV6-4 and J is TRBJ1-3; 7 bases agree with TRBD1. The CDR3 has 22 residues. Trimming at V came to 0 bases and at J to 1 base, leaving 21 bases not matched to a gene. Germline lookup yields CDR1 MRHNA and CDR2 SNTAGT. The CDR3 here is CASSDSVEATGPQWRSGNTIYF. The CDR3 nucleotides read TGTGCCAGCAGTGACTCAGTGGAGGCGACAGGGCCCCAATGGCGATCTGGAAACACCATATATTTT.

This chain uses TRBV5-8 with TRBJ2-5, with 7 nucleotides matching TRBD2. This CDR3 has 15 residues. With V trimmed by 4 bases and J by 1 base, 7 bases remained unmatched. Germline-derived CDR1 and CDR2 are SGHTS and YDEGEE. The CDR3 nucleotides are TGTGCCAGCAGCCGGGGGACTAACCTCCAAGAGACCCAGTACTTC. It encodes CASSRGTNLQETQYF. Together with reference TRBV5-8 and TRBJ2-5, the CDR3 gives the full variable domain: EAGVTQSPTHLIKTRGQQATLRCSPISGHTSVYWYQQALGLGLQFLLWYDEGEERNRGNFPPRFSGRQFPNYSSELNVNALELEDSALYLCASSRGTNLQETQYFGPGTRLLVL.